The table lists the clone carrying this T cell receptor (beta chain) with a few counts. Its matching antigen is unknown. This sample was included in a study of T cells after yellow fever vaccination. At the level of the study: Preparation used SMART-Seq v4 Ultra Low Input for the low-cell-number fractions.

Study results and limitations: Some clonotypes, a small share, were shared between CD4 and CD8 compartments.

This CDR3 region has 13 residues. Germline lookup yields CDR1 LNHDA and CDR2 SQIVND (reference sequence). Trimming shortened V by 1 base and J by 3 bases, and 6 bases separated the two germline ends. A single record per CDR3 protein comes from TCRdb applying MiXCR to the 5' RACE reads. This sample has hundreds of thousands of distinct CDR3 sequences, with about 15% found just once. The clonotype originates from a man between 18 and 35 years old who received the YFV17D yellow fever vaccine. The chain employs TRBV19 and TRBJ1-2, with D possibly being TRBD1 (6 bases). The source material was PBMCs, sampled about 5 days after the first yellow fever vaccination. As DNA, the CDR3 is TGTGCCAGTAGTATAGGACAGGACTATGGCTACACCTTC. This sequence encodes CASSIGQDYGYTF.